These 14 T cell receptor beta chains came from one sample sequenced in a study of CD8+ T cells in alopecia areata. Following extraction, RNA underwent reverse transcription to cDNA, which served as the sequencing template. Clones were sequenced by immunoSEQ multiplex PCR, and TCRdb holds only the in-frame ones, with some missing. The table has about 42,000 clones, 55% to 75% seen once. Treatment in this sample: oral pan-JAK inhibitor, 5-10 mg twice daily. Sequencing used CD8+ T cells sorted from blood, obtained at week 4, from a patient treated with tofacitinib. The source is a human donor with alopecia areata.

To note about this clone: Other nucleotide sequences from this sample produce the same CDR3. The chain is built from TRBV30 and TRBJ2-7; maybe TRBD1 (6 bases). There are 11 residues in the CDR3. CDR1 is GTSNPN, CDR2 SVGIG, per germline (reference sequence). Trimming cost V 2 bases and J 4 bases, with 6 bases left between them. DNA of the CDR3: TGTGCCTGGAGTACAGGGTACGAGCAGTACTTC. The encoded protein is CAWSTGYEQYF.

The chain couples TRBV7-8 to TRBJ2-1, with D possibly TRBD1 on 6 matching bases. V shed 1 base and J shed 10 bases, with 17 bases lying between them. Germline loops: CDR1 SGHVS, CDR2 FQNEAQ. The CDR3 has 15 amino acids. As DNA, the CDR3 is TGTGCCAGCAGCTTAGGCAACAACAGGGTAGGCGAGCAGTTCTTC. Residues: CASSLGNNRVGEQFF.

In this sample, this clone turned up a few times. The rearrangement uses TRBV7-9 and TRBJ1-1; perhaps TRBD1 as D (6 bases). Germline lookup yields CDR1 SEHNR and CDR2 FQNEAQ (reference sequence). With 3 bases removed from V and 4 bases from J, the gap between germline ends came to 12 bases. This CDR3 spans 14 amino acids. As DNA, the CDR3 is TGTGCCAGCAGCTTGGTACAGGGAGTCACTGAAGCTTTCTTT. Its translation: CASSLVQGVTEAFF.

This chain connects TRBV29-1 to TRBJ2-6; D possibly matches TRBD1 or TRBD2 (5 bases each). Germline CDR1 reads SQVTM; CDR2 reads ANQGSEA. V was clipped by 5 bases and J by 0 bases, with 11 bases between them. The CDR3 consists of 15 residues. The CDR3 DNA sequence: TGCAGCGTTCGGGACGCAGACTCTGGGGCCAACGTCCTGACTTTC. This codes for CSVRDADSGANVLTF.

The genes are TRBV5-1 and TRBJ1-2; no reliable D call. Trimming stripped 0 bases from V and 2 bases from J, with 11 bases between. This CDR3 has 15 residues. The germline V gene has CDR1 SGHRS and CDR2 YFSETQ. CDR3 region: CASSLDLNLNYGYTF. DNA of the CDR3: TGCGCCAGCAGCTTGGATCTGAATTTAAACTATGGCTACACCTTC.

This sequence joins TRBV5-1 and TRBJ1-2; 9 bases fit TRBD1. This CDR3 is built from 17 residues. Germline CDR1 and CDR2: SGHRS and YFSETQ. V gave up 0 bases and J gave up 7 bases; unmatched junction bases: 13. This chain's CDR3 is CASSLVTGTGNVVGYTF. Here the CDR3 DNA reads TGCGCCAGCAGCTTGGTAACCGGGACAGGGAATGTTGTTGGCTACACCTTC.

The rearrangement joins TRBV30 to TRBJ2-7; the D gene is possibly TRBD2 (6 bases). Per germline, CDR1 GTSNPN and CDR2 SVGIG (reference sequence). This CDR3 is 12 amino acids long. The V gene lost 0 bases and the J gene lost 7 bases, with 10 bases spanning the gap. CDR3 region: CAWSVQGLEQYF. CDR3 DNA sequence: TGTGCCTGGAGTGTCCAGGGACTGGAGCAGTACTTC. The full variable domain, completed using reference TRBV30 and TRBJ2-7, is SQTIHQWPATLVQPVGSPLSLECTVEGTSNPNLYWYRQAAGRGLQLLFYSVGIGQISSEVPQNLSASRPQDRQFILSSKKLLLSDSGFYLCAWSVQGLEQYFGPGTRLTVT.

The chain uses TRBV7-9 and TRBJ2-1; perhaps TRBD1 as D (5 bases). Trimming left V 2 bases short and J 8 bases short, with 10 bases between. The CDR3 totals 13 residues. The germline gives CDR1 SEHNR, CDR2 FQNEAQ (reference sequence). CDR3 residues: CASSLQGRDEQFF. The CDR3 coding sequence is TGTGCCAGCAGCTTACAGGGCAGGGATGAGCAGTTCTTC.

The CDR3 nucleotides read TGTGCCAGCAGCACCTCCGGACCTAACAATGAGCAGTTCTTC. As protein: CASSTSGPNNEQFF. V is TRBV9 and J is TRBJ2-1; D remains ambiguous. CDR1 and CDR2 from the germline V gene are SGDLS and YYNGEE. This CDR3 has 14 residues. Trimming cost V 4 bases and J 5 bases, with 13 bases left between them. The full variable domain, completed using reference TRBV9 and TRBJ2-1, is DSGVTQTPKHLITATGQRVTLRCSPRSGDLSVYWYQQSLDQGLQFLIQYYNGEERAKGNILERFSAQQFPDLHSELNLSSLELGDSALYFCASSTSGPNNEQFFGPGTRLTVL.

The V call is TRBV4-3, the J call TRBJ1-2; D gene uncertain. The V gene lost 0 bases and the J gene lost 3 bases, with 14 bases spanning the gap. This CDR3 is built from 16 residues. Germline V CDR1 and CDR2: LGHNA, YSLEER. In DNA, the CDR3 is TGCGCCAGCAGCCAAGAACTACGAGGGAGCGACTATGGCTACACCTTC. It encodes CASSQELRGSDYGYTF.

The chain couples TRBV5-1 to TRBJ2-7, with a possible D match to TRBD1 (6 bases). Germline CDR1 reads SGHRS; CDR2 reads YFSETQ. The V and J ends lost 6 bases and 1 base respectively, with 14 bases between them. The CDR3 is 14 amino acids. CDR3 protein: CASTDGDTSYEQYF. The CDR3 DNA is TGCGCCAGCACCGATGGGGACACTTCCTACGAGCAGTACTTC.

Written as DNA, the CDR3 is TGTGCCAGCAGCTTAGATGGAAATACGCAGTATTTT. As protein: CASSLDGNTQYF. The chain has TRBV7-9 and TRBJ2-3; D not certain. This CDR3 contains 12 residues. The germline V gene encodes CDR1 SEHNR and CDR2 FQNEAQ (reference sequence). V was cut by 1 base and J by 7 bases, with 6 bases left in between.

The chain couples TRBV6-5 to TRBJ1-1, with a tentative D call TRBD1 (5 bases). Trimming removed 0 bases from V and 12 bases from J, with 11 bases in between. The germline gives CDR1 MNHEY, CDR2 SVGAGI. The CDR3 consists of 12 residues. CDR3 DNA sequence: TGTGCCAGCAGTTACTCGGAAGGGGAGTCTTTCTTT. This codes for CASSYSEGESFF.

The CDR3 reads CASSLRGEAFF. CDR3 nucleotides: TGTGCCAGCAGTTTAAGGGGAGAAGCTTTCTTT. The chain uses TRBV27 and TRBJ1-1; D might be TRBD1 (5 bases). The CDR3 consists of 11 residues. From germline, CDR1 is MNHEY and CDR2 SMNVEV (reference sequence). Trimming removed 2 bases from V and 8 bases from J, with 6 bases in between.